The entry that follows covers one T cell receptor (beta chain) sequence. This clone was picked up a small number of times. No cognate antigen has been identified for it. No much larger clone exists at a distance of one base, and base qualities are not known. The sample holds other DNA sequences that translate to the same CDR3. The CDR3 spans 13 residues, from the cysteine through the phenylalanine. Only the CDR3 DNA stays, 39 bases, in frame from base 1. Deletion took 3 bases off V and 5 bases off J, with a span of 10 bases between the germline ends. The germline V gene encodes CDR1 LGHDT and CDR2 YNNKEL (reference sequence). This record belongs to a study of blood T cell repertoires in COVID-19 (dated by TCRdb to the early 2020s). In terms of the full investigation: Samples from collaborators originated in the United States, Italy and Spain and spanned both the acute and convalescent phases of COVID-19. Subjects who had been exposed to COVID-19, were actively infected with it, or had recovered from it provided the deeply sampled blood TCRbeta repertoires that made up the dataset. Samples came from the ongoing ImmuneRACE study (first 160 participants) plus 1,254 subjects from 6 global collaborators. The repertoires were made available in a free public database intended to serve as a resource for research on the immune response to SARS-CoV-2. The prospective study material was composed of cDNA or gDNA derived from T cells, B-cell-depleted T cells, or PBMCs. The sample metadata nearly always contained a de-identified subject ID, COVID-19 status, age in years and sex. Where HLA class I and class II types were available, the types were taken from metadata supplied by the sample provider, not from assay-based typing. Study-wide findings and limitations: The quantity of clinical and demographic metadata differed by source and by participant and was supplied without curation.

TCRbeta CDR3 regions were amplified from genomic DNA using the immunoSEQ Assay, a bias-controlled multiplex PCR. Per the authors' processing: The number of nucleated cells in each sample was estimated by amplification of reference gene primers within the assay. To quantify the absolute abundance of each unique TCRbeta CDR3 rearrangement, sequence reads were collapsed and filtered. For each sample, productive Simpson clonality was calculated as the square root of Simpson's diversity index over productive rearrangements. The immuneACCESS repertoire file appears here via TCRdb, limited to in-frame rearrangements. These files lack a portion of the clones; in checked studies, under half of the deficit traces to unresolved V genes, and the cause of the others is not known. Clone size and the V and J calls come from that table; the DNA yielded D and trimming. The sample profile shows fewer than 80,000 clones; over 60% of them were found once. In total, the top ten clones hold 5% to 5.5% of the sample.

The collaborating institutions used their own protocols to collect whole blood in K2EDTA tubes. For TCRbeta analysis, collaborator samples were shipped as frozen whole blood, as isolated PBMCs, or as DNA extracted from either sample type. Recombination joined TRBV3-1 (or the pseudogene TRBV3-2) with TRBJ1-1; the D gene is not confidently resolved. The sample consisted of peripheral blood. The receptor's source is a human donor in a cohort sampled during active COVID-19. The CDR3 in this case is CASSQGGRTEAFF. The sequence in DNA is TGTGCCAGCAGCCAGGGAGGAAGGACTGAAGCTTTCTTT.